Listed below are T cell receptor beta chains from one sample, sequenced in a study of blood T cells in healthy people across ages. TCRdb reprocessed the 5' RACE reads with MiXCR, giving one entry per CDR3 protein. The table shows over 700,000 distinct CDR3 sequences, with around half occurring only once. What was sequenced was blood. Every receptor here comes from a man of 80 years or more in good health. CDR3s include the opening cysteine and the closing phenylalanine or tryptophan. D genes are given only for firm matches. Size values are once, few and many counts, or a class for expanded clones, and some rows have none.

>TRBJ2-7|TRBV3-1|NA|NA
CASSRSHTYEQYF
TGTGCCAGCAGCCGGAGCCACACCTACGAGCAGTACTTC
>TRBJ1-2|TRBV4-2|few|TRBD1
CASSRPGQGAYGYTF
TGTGCCAGCAGCAGACCGGGACAGGGAGCTTATGGCTACACCTTC
>TRBJ1-6|TRBV9|NA|TRBD1
CASSSRTGNNSPLHF
TGTGCCAGCAGCAGCCGGACAGGAAATAATTCACCCCTCCACTTT
>TRBJ2-5|TRBV30|NA|NA
CASTSSQETQYF
TGTGCCTCAACATCCTCCCAAGAGACCCAGTACTTC
>TRBJ2-1|TRBV4-2|NA|TRBD2
CASSQEAPAETSPSSYNEQFF
TGTGCCAGCAGCCAAGAGGCCCCCGCCGAGACTAGCCCGAGCTCCTACAATGAGCAGTTCTTC
>TRBJ2-7|TRBV7-2|few|TRBD2
CASSLRLAGPYEQYF
TGTGCCAGCAGCTTACGACTAGCGGGCCCCTACGAGCAGTACTTC
>TRBJ2-1|TRBV5-1|NA|TRBD2
CASSAASGTRNNEQFF
TGCGCCAGCAGCGCAGCTAGCGGGACGAGGAACAATGAGCAGTTCTTC
>TRBJ2-4|TRBV18|NA|NA
CASSPTGSGGNIQYF
TGTGCCAGCTCACCTACAGGGTCGGGAGGAAACATTCAGTACTTC
>TRBJ1-1|TRBV21-1|NA|NA
CASSKRMTGGSEAFF
TGTGCCAGCAGCAAAAGAATGACAGGGGGAAGTGAAGCTTTCTTT
>TRBJ1-6|TRBV5-6|few|NA
CASRRNGVDSPLHF
TGTGCCAGCAGAAGAAACGGGGTGGATTCACCCCTCCACTTT
>TRBJ2-7|TRBV4-1|few|NA
CASSQELMDGYTEQYF
TGCGCCAGCAGCCAAGAACTAATGGACGGGTACACCGAGCAGTACTTC
>TRBJ1-2|TRBV7-6|NA|TRBD1
CASSLGTQGAFYGYTF
TGTGCCAGCAGCTTAGGAACGCAGGGGGCGTTCTATGGCTACACCTTC
>TRBJ2-1|TRBV15|many|NA
CAFNLLGRSQFF
TGTGCCTTTAACCTCCTAGGCCGCAGTCAGTTCTTC
>TRBJ1-6|TRBV7-2|few|TRBD1
CASSVGTVNSPLHF
TGTGCCAGCAGCGTCGGGACAGTTAATTCACCCCTCCACTTT
>TRBJ1-6|TRBV7-2|few|TRBD1
CASSLIAGGSPLHF
TGTGCCAGCAGCTTAATCGCAGGGGGGTCACCCCTCCACTTT
>TRBJ1-5|TRBV19|NA|TRBD1
CASSPLTGGDQPQHF
TGTGCCAGTAGTCCCCTGACAGGGGGGGATCAGCCCCAGCATTTT
>TRBJ2-7|TRBV6-1|once|TRBD2
CASRRQSASGQLCEQYF
TGTGCCAGCAGACGCCAGTCCGCTAGCGGGCAATTATGCGAGCAGTACTTC
>TRBJ2-1|TRBV9|NA|NA
CASSVGGLYEQFF
TGTGCCAGCAGCGTAGGTGGGTTGTATGAGCAGTTCTTC
>TRBJ2-3|TRBV10-3|few|NA
CAINSGGGTDTQYF
TGTGCCATCAACTCGGGGGGCGGCACAGATACGCAGTATTTT
>TRBJ2-7|TRBV4-1|few|NA
CASRPIRDPNYEQYF
TGCGCCAGCAGGCCGATCCGGGACCCAAACTACGAGCAGTACTTC